Shown below are 17 T cell receptor beta chains from a single sample sequenced in a study of CD8+ T cells in alopecia areata. RNA was extracted and reverse transcribed into cDNA as the sequencing template. Measured with immunoSEQ multiplex PCR; TCRdb has only the in-frame clones, and not every one. Of approximately 300,000 clones detected, roughly 64% appear once; the ten largest clones hold more than 1.5%. Treatment meaning: oral pan-JAK inhibitor, 5-10 mg twice daily. The specimen comprised CD4+ T cells sorted from blood, sampled at week 24, from a patient treated with tofacitinib. The receptors come from a human donor with alopecia areata.

The chain carries TRBV28 and TRBJ1-2; 9 bases are shared with TRBD1. The ends lost 4 bases at V and 7 bases at J; junction bases unmatched: 13. The CDR3 consists of 16 residues. Germline V lookup: CDR1 MDHEN, CDR2 SYDVKM. CDR3 amino acids: CASSSRTGVGSSGYTF. CDR3 bases: TGTGCCAGCAGTTCACGGACAGGGGTGGGGAGTTCTGGCTACACCTTC.

The sample holds one count of this clone. The gene calls are TRBV5-4 and TRBJ2-1; 8 nucleotides match TRBD2. Germline CDR1 is SGHNT and CDR2 is YYREEE (reference sequence). This CDR3 contains 14 residues. V shed 7 bases, J shed 9 bases, and the junction held 12 bases outside the gene matches. CDR3 coding DNA: TGTGCCAGCCATACTACGGGGGGGCTGATTGAGCAGTTCTTC. It translates to CASHTTGGLIEQFF.

This clone was detected only a few times. The chain carries TRBV7-9 and TRBJ2-5, with unresolved D. The CDR3 is 11 residues long. Germline assignment: CDR1 SEHNR and CDR2 FQNEAQ (reference sequence). The germline V and J ends were trimmed by 1 base and 9 bases, with 6 bases remaining between them. CDR3 sequence: CASSLGPSQYF. CDR3 coding DNA: TGTGCCAGCAGCTTAGGGCCCTCCCAGTACTTC.

J is TRBJ2-5 and V is TRBV30, with D possibly TRBD1 on 6 matching bases. CDR1 is GTSNPN and CDR2 is SVGIG in the germline V gene (reference sequence). V lost 3 bases and J 5 bases, leaving 13 bases between the germline ends. The CDR3 totals 13 residues. The CDR3 region is CAWSNRVGETQYF. The CDR3 bases are TGTGCCTGGAGCAACAGGGTTGGCGAGACCCAGTACTTC.

Only a few counts were recorded for this clone. Germline is not matched at one junction end, which may reflect a read error. The gene calls are TRBV6-6 and TRBJ2-2; D unclear. The CDR3 has 12 residues. Germline V gene lookup returns CDR1 MNHNY and CDR2 SVGAGI (reference sequence). As DNA, the CDR3 is TGTGCCAGCAGCTACTTCCCCGGGGAGCTGTTTTTT. Amino acid sequence: CASSYFPGELFF.

This clone occurred many times. Additional DNA sequences in this sample encode the identical CDR3. V usage is TRBV6-5 and J usage is TRBJ1-5; 8 positions agree with TRBD1. The V gene end was trimmed by 5 bases and the J gene end by 7 bases; junction bases not matched to a gene: 7. Per the germline V gene, CDR1 is MNHEY and CDR2 is SVGAGI. This CDR3 has 14 amino acids. This chain's CDR3 is CASSLTGAGQPQHF. Here the CDR3 DNA reads TGTGCCAGCAGTCTGACAGGGGCAGGGCAGCCCCAGCATTTT.

V and J are TRBV6-5 and TRBJ2-7; no clear D gene. The V and J ends lost 8 bases and 2 bases respectively, with 7 bases between them. The CDR3 covers 11 residues. Germline V CDR1 and CDR2: MNHEY, SVGAGI. CDR3 DNA: TGTGCCAGCTCGGATCCCTACGAGCAGTACTTC. Translating gives CASSDPYEQYF.

The chain couples TRBV6-6 to TRBJ1-5; D unresolved. V dropped 5 bases and J dropped 4 bases, with 9 bases sitting between them. CDR3 length: 13 amino acids. Germline CDR1 is MNHNY and CDR2 is SVGAGI (reference sequence). The CDR3 bases are TGTGCCAGCAGTCCTGGACTAAATCAGCCCCAGCATTTT. Translation: CASSPGLNQPQHF.

The V and J genes are TRBV2 and TRBJ1-5; D gene unclear. This CDR3 is 14 amino acids long. Germline CDR1 and CDR2: SNHLY and FYNNEI. V dropped 2 bases and J dropped 9 bases, with 14 bases sitting between them. The CDR3 here is CASSELNSFRPQHF. CDR3 in DNA: TGTGCCAGCAGTGAATTGAACAGTTTTCGGCCCCAGCATTTT.

This clone has just a few counts. The chain employs TRBV11-2 and TRBJ2-2, with D maybe TRBD1 (5 bases). Germline V gene sequence: CDR1 SGHAT, CDR2 FQNNGV. CDR3 length equals 13 residues. V was trimmed by 5 bases and J by 6 bases, leaving 10 bases between them. The CDR3 spells CASSAARAGELFF. DNA for the CDR3: TGTGCCAGCAGCGCTGCCAGGGCCGGGGAGCTGTTTTTT.

Only a few counts were recorded for this clone. CDR3 DNA sequence: TGCGCCAGCAGAAATAGCGGGGGCCAAGGTCTCTACAATGAGCAGTTCTTC. It yields the protein CASRNSGGQGLYNEQFF. This chain uses TRBV4-1 with TRBJ2-1; 9 nucleotides align to TRBD2. The CDR3 totals 17 residues. V was pared by 6 bases and J by 3 bases, with 12 bases of the junction left unmatched. Looked up from germline, CDR1 is MGHRA and CDR2 is YSYEKL.

The chain uses TRBV30 and TRBJ1-2; weak D call: TRBD1 (6 bases). Germline V gene lookup returns CDR1 GTSNPN and CDR2 SVGIG (reference sequence). V lost 2 bases and J lost 8, with 15 bases in between. The CDR3 covers 13 residues. The DNA of the CDR3 is TGTGCCTGGAGTATAATCACAGGGCAGGGCTACACCTTC. Translated: CAWSIITGQGYTF.

J is TRBJ2-7 and V is TRBV6-5; D ambiguous. From germline, CDR1 is MNHEY and CDR2 SVGAGI. The CDR3 has 14 residues. V lost 0 bases to trimming and J lost 0 bases, with 6 bases between them. CDR3 protein: CASSYSPNSYEQYF. The CDR3 DNA is TGTGCCAGCAGTTACTCGCCCAACTCCTACGAGCAGTACTTC.

This clone was picked up a small number of times. V gene TRBV7-2 combines with J gene TRBJ1-1; 7 nucleotides match TRBD1. The CDR3 runs 14 residues. CDR1 is SGHTA and CDR2 is FQGNSA in the germline V gene. Trimming removed 5 bases from V and 3 bases from J; junction bases left unmatched: 6. CDR3 nucleotide sequence: TGTGCCAGCAGCGCCTACAGGGGAGACACTGAAGCTTTCTTT. Amino acids: CASSAYRGDTEAFF.

V usage is TRBV15 and J usage is TRBJ1-5, with D perhaps TRBD1 (5 bases). This CDR3 comprises 14 residues. Germline V gene lookup returns CDR1 LNHNV and CDR2 YYDKDF (reference sequence). Trimming left V 5 bases short and J 6 bases short, with 14 bases between. CDR3 residues: CATSRAGTGQPQHF. CDR3 coding DNA: TGTGCCACCAGCCGGGCAGGGACGGGTCAGCCCCAGCATTTT. The whole variable domain, remainder taken from reference TRBV15 and TRBJ1-5, is DAMVIQNPRYQVTQFGKPVTLSCSQTLNHNVMYWYQQKSSQAPKLLFHYYDKDFNNEADTPDNFQSRRPNTSFCFLDIRSPGLGDTAMYLCATSRAGTGQPQHFGDGTRLSIL.

V is TRBV30 and J is TRBJ2-6; D remains unclear. The CDR3 covers 14 residues. CDR1 and CDR2 from the germline V gene are GTSNPN and SVGIG (reference sequence). V was shortened by 2 bases and J by 1 base, with 6 bases between the two germline ends. CDR3 nucleotide sequence: TGTGCCTGGAGTATGGGTTCTGGGGCCAACGTCCTGACTTTC. Translating gives CAWSMGSGANVLTF.

In DNA, the CDR3 is TGTGCCAGCAGTGCAGGGAATCAGCCCCAGCATTTT. It codes for CASSAGNQPQHF. The rearrangement uses TRBV11-1 and TRBJ1-5, with D perhaps TRBD1 (5 bases). Germline loops: CDR1 SGHAT, CDR2 FQDESV (reference sequence). The CDR3 sequence is 12 residues long. Trimming removed 6 bases at V and 4 bases at J, with 7 bases between.